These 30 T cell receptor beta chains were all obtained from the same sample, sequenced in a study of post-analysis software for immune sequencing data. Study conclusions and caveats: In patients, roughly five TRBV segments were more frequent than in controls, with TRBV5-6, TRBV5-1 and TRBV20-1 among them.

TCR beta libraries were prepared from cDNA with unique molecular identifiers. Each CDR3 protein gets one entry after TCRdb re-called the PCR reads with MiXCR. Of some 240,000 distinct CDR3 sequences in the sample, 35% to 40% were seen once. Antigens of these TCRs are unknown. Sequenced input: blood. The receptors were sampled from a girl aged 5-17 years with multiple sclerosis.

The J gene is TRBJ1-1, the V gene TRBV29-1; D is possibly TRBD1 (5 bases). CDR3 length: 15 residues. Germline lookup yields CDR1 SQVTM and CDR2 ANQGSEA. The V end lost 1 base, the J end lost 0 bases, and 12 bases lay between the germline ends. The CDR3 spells CSVEGRWGMNTEAFF. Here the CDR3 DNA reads TGCAGCGTTGAAGGGAGATGGGGCATGAACACTGAAGCTTTCTTT.

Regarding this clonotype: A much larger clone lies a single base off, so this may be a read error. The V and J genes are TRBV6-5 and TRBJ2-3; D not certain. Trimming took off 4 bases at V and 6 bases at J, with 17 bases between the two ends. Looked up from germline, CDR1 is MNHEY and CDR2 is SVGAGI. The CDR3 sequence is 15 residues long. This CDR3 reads CASSCSVSELDTQYF. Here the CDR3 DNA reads TGTGCCAGCAGTTGCTCCGTGTCCGAGCTGGATACGCAGTATTTT.

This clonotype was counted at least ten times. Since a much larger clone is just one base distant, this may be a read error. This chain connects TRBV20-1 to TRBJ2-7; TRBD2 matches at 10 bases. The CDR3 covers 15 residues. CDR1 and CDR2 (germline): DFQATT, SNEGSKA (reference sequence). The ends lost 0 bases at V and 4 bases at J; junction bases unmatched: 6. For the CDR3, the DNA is TGCAGTGCTAGAGAGGAGAGCGGGGGGGATTACGAGCAGTACTTC. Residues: CSAREESGGDYEQYF.

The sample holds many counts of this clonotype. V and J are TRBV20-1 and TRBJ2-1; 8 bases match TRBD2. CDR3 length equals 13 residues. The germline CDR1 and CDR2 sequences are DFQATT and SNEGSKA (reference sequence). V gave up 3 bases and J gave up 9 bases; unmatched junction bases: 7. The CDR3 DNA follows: TGCAGTGCTAGGGCCATAGCGGGGTTTGAGCAGTTCTTC. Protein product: CSARAIAGFEQFF.

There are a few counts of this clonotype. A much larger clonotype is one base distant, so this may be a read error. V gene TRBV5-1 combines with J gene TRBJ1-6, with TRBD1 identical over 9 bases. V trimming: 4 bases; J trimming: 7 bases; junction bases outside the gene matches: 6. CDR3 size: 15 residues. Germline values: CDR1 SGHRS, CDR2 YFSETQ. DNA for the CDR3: TGCGCCAGCAGCGGGGGACAGGGAGAAAATTCACCCCTCCACTTT. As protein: CASSGGQGENSPLHF.

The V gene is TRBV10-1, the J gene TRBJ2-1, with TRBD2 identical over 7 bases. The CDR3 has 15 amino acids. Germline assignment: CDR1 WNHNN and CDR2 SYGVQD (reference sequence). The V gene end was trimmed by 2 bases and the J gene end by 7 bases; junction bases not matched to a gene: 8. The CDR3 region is CASSELGGPRNEQFF. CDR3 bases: TGCGCCAGCAGTGAGCTGGGAGGGCCAAGAAATGAGCAGTTCTTC.

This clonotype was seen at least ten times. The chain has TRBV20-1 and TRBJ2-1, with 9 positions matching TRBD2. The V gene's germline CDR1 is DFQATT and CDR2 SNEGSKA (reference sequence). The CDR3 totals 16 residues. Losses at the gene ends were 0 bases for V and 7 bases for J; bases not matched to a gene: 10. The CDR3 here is CSARDGTSIAVNEQFF. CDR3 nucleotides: TGCAGTGCTAGAGATGGGACTAGCATCGCGGTAAATGAGCAGTTCTTC.

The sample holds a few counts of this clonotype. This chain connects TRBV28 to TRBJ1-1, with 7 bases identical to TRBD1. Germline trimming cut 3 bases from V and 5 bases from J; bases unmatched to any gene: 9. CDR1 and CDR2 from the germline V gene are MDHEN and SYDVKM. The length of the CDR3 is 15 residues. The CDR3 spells CASSLSGTDYTEAFF. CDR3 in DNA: TGTGCCAGCAGTTTGTCCGGGACAGATTATACTGAAGCTTTCTTT.

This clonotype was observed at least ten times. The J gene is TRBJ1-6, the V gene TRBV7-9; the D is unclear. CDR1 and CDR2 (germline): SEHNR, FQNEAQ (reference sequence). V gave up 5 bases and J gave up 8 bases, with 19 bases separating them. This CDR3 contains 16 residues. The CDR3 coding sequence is TGTGCCAGCAGCCCCCGGTCCTCTCGTGGGGATTCACCCCTCCACTTT. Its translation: CASSPRSSRGDSPLHF.

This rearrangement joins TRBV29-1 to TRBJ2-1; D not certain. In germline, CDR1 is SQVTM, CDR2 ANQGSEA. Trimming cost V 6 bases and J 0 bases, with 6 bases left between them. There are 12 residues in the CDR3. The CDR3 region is CSVWSSYNEQFF. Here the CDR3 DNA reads TGCAGCGTGTGGAGCTCCTACAATGAGCAGTTCTTC.

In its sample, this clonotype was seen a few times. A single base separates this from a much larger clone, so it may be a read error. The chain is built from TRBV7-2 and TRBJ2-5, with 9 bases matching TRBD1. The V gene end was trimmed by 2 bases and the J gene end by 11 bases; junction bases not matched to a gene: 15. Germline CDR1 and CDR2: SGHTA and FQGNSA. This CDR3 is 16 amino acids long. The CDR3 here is CASSLYPRDRANEQYF. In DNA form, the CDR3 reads TGTGCCAGCAGCTTATACCCCCGGGACAGGGCGAATGAGCAGTACTTC.

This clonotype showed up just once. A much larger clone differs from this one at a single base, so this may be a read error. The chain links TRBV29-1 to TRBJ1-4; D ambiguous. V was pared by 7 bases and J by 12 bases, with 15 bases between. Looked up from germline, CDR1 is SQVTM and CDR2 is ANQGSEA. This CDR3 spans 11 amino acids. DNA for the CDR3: TGCAGCGCCAATAGTGGAGAAGAACTGTTTTTT. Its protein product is CSANSGEELFF.

The CDR3 nucleotides read TGTGCCAGCAGTCCTAGGGGGACAGGGAGCTATGAGCAGTTCTTC. Amino acid sequence: CASSPRGTGSYEQFF. The rearrangement joins TRBV28 to TRBJ2-1; TRBD1 matches 9 bases. The CDR3 sequence is 15 residues long. The junction had 10 bases not matched to a gene; V was cut back by 5 bases and J by 8 bases. Germline CDR1 is MDHEN and CDR2 is SYDVKM.

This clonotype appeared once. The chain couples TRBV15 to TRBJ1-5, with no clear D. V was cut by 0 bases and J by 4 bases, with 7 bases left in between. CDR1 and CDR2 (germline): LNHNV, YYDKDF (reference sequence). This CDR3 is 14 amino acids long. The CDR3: CATSREGFNQPQHF. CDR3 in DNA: TGTGCCACCAGCAGAGAAGGATTTAATCAGCCCCAGCATTTT. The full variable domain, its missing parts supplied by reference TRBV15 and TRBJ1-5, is DAMVIQNPRYQVTQFGKPVTLSCSQTLNHNVMYWYQQKSSQAPKLLFHYYDKDFNNEADTPDNFQSRRPNTSFCFLDIRSPGLGDTAMYLCATSREGFNQPQHFGDGTRLSIL.

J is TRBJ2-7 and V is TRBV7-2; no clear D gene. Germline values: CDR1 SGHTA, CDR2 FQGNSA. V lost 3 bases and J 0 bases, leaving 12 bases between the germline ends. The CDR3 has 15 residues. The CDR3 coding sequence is TGTGCCAGCAGCTTGACGACGAGGAGCTCCTACGAGCAGTACTTC. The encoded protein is CASSLTTRSSYEQYF.

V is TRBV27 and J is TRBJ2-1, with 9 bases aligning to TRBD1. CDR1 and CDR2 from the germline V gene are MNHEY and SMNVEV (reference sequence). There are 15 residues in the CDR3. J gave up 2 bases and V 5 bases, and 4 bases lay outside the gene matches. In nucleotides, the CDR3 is TGTGCCAGCAGTCCACGGACAGGGGCCTACAATGAGCAGTTCTTC. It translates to CASSPRTGAYNEQFF.

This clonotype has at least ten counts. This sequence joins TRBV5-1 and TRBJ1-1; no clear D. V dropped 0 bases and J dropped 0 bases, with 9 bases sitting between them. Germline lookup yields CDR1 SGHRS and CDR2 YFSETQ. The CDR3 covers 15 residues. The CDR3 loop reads CASSLEPGMNTEAFF. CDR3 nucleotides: TGCGCCAGCAGCTTGGAGCCGGGGATGAACACTGAAGCTTTCTTT.

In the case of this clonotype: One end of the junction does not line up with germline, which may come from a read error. CDR3 sequence reads: CGVEGRSRVGYTF. In nucleotides, the CDR3 is TGCGGCGTTGAAGGGCGGAGCAGGGTTGGCTACACCTTC. The genes are TRBV29-1 and TRBJ1-2; the D gene is possibly TRBD1 (5 bases). The CDR3 is made up of 13 amino acids. Germline loops: CDR1 SQVTM, CDR2 ANQGSEA.

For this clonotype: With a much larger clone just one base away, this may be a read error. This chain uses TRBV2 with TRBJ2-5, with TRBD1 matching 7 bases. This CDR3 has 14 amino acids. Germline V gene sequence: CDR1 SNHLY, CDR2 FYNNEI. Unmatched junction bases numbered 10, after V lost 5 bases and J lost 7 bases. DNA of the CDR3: TGTGCCAGCAGTCCGGAGACAGGGTTAGGGACCCAGTACTTC. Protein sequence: CASSPETGLGTQYF.

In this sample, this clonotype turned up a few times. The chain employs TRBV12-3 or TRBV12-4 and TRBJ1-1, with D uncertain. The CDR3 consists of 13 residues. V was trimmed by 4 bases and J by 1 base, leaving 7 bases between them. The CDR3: CASSSFRNTEAFF. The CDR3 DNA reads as TGTGCCAGCAGTTCCTTCAGGAACACTGAAGCTTTCTTT.

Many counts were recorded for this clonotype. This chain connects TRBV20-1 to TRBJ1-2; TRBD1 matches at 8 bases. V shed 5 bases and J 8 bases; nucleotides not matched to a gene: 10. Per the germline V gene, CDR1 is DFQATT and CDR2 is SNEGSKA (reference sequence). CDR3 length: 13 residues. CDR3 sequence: CSAGGQGNGGYTF. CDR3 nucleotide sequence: TGCAGTGCTGGCGGACAGGGCAATGGGGGCTACACCTTC.

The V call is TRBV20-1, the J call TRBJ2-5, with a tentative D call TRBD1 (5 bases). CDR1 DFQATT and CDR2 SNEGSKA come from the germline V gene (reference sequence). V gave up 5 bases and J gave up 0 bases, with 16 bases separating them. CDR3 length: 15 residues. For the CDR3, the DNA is TGCAGTGCTTCTGGCGTCCCGGACAACCAAGAGACCCAGTACTTC. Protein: CSASGVPDNQETQYF.

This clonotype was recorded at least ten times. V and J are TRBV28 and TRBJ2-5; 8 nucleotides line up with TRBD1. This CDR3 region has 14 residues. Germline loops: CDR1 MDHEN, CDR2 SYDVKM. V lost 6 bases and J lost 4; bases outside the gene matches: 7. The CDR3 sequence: CASRPQTGGETQYF. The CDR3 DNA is TGTGCCAGCAGACCTCAAACAGGGGGAGAGACCCAGTACTTC.

CDR3 bases: TGCAGTGCTAGAGATCTGGGACAGCCGTACCAAGAGACCCAGTACTTC. It is translated as CSARDLGQPYQETQYF. The chain combines TRBV20-1 with TRBJ2-5; TRBD1 matches at 7 bases. There are 16 residues in the CDR3. Germline V gene lookup returns CDR1 DFQATT and CDR2 SNEGSKA (reference sequence). The trim removed 0 bases at V and 0 bases at J, leaving 7 bases unmatched.

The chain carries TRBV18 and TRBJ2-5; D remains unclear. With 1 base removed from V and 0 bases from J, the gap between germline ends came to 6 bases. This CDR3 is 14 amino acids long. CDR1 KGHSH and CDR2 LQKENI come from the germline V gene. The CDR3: CASSPLSNQETQYF. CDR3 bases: TGTGCCAGCTCACCACTTTCAAACCAAGAGACCCAGTACTTC.

The CDR3: CASSPQGASTEAFF. In DNA, the CDR3 is TGTGCCAGCAGCCCACAGGGGGCTAGCACTGAAGCTTTCTTT. V usage is TRBV7-2 and J usage is TRBJ1-1; 9 bases line up with TRBD1. V was clipped by 5 bases and J by 4 bases; unmatched bases: 5. The CDR3 spans 14 residues. Germline V gene lookup returns CDR1 SGHTA and CDR2 FQGNSA.

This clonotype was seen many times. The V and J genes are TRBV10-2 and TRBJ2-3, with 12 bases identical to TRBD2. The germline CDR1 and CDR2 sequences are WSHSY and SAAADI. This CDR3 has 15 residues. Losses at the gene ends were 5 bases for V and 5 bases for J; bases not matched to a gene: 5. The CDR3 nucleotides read TGCGCCAGCAGTCCCACGGGACTAGCGGGAGATACGCAGTATTTT. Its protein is CASSPTGLAGDTQYF.

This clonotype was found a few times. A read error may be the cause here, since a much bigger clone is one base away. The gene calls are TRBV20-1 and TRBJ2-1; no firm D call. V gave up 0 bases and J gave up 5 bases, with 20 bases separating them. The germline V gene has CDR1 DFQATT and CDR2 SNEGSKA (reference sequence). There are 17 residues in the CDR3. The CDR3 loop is CSARDISDAGSDNEQFF. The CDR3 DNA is TGCAGTGCTAGAGATATTTCTGACGCCGGGTCCGACAATGAGCAGTTCTTC.

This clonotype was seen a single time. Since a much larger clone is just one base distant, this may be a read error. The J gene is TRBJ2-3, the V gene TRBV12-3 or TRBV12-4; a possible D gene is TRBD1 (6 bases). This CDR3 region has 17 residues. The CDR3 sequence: CASSWGLRELSLDAQYF. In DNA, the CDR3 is TGTGCCAGCAGTTGGGGGCTGAGGGAGTTGAGCTTAGATGCGCAGTATTTT.

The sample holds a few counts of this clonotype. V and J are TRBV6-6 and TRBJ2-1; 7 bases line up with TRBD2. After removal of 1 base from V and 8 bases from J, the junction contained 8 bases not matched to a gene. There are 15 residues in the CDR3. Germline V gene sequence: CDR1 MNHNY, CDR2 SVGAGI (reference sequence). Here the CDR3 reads CASSYWGGSRHEQFF. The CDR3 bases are TGTGCCAGCAGTTACTGGGGCGGGAGTAGGCATGAGCAGTTCTTC.